Following are 9 T cell receptor beta chains from one sample sequenced in a study of blood T cell repertoires in COVID-19. The table came from immunoSEQ multiplex PCR; TCRdb's copy has only in-frame clones and leaves some out. Found here are 150,000 to 200,000 clones, roughly three quarters of them singletons; the top ten hold roughly a sixth. Input material: PBMCs or T cells enriched from blood (not recorded which). The receptor set was obtained from a woman in her forties or fifties with acute COVID-19.

As DNA, the CDR3 is TGTGCCAGCAGACCGGTCGCAGGGGGCGAATATGAAGCTGAAGCTTTCTTT. Amino acids: CASRPVAGGEYEAEAFF. V and J are TRBV6-4 and TRBJ1-1; 8 bases are shared with TRBD1. V shed 6 bases and J 6 bases; nucleotides not matched to a gene: 18. CDR3 length: 17 residues. Germline V gene data show CDR1 as MRHNA and CDR2 as SNTAGT.

The V gene is TRBV28, the J gene TRBJ1-4; D perhaps matches TRBD1 (5 bases). Per the germline V gene, CDR1 is MDHEN and CDR2 is SYDVKM. V was shortened by 5 bases and J by 8 bases, with 6 bases between the two germline ends. CDR3 size: 11 residues. In DNA form, the CDR3 reads TGTGCCAGCAGTAGACAGGAAAAACTGTTTTTT. Translated: CASSRQEKLFF.

CDR3 in amino acids: CASSPFGDEQYV. The CDR3 nucleotides read TGTGCCAGCTCACCTTTCGGGGACGAGCAGTACGTC. The chain recombines TRBV18 with TRBJ2-7, with D possibly TRBD2 on 5 matching bases. This CDR3 has 12 residues. Germline V gene sequence: CDR1 KGHSH, CDR2 LQKENI. Trimming removed 3 bases from V and 5 bases from J, with 8 bases in between.

This rearrangement joins TRBV24-1 to TRBJ1-2; D is uncertain. Trimming took off 8 bases at V and 7 bases at J, with 25 bases between the two ends. This CDR3 is 16 amino acids long. Germline V gene data show CDR1 as KGHDR and CDR2 as SFDVKD. In DNA form, the CDR3 reads TGTGCCACCATCTTGAGGGATCCAGCCACCGCCCCTGGCTACACCTTC. Its protein product is CATILRDPATAPGYTF.

The genes are TRBV5-6 and TRBJ1-5; 7 bases align to TRBD1. The CDR3 sequence is 14 residues long. The trim removed 4 bases at V and 7 bases at J, leaving 8 bases unmatched. Per germline, CDR1 SGHDT and CDR2 YYEEEE. CDR3 sequence reads: CASSVRDREQPQHF. The DNA of the CDR3 is TGTGCCAGCAGCGTCCGGGACAGAGAACAGCCCCAGCATTTT.

The V call is TRBV18, the J call TRBJ2-1; 11 bases match TRBD1. This CDR3 is built from 15 residues. Trimming took 2 bases from V and 3 from J; bases not matched to a gene: 0. Germline CDR1 and CDR2: KGHSH and LQKENI. The CDR3: CASSPGTGGYNEQFF. The CDR3 coding sequence is TGTGCCAGCTCACCAGGGACAGGGGGCTACAATGAGCAGTTCTTC. Complete variable domain (other parts from reference TRBV18 and TRBJ2-1): NAGVMQNPRHLVRRRGQEARLRCSPMKGHSHVYWYRQLPEEGLKFMVYLQKENIIDESGMPKERFSAEFPKEGPSILRIQQVVRGDSAAYFCASSPGTGGYNEQFFGPGTRLTVL.

The chain carries TRBV3-1 (or the pseudogene TRBV3-2) and TRBJ1-4; possibly TRBD1 for D (6 bases). This CDR3 is 15 amino acids long. Germline lookup yields CDR1 LGHDT and CDR2 YNNKEL (reference sequence). Trimming cost V 4 bases and J 7 bases, with 16 bases left between them. CDR3 in amino acids: CASSPHGQPTEKLFF. The CDR3 DNA reads as TGTGCCAGCAGCCCCCATGGACAGCCGACTGAAAAACTGTTTTTT.

The chain links TRBV6-5 to TRBJ1-1, with 7 bases that match TRBD1. The CDR3 totals 12 residues. In germline, CDR1 is MNHEY, CDR2 SVGAGI. With 4 bases clipped from V and 11 bases from J, the junction kept 7 bases outside the gene matches. CDR3 amino acids: CASSSRQGGAFF. DNA for the CDR3: TGTGCCAGCAGTTCCAGACAGGGTGGGGCTTTCTTT.

The chain links TRBV9 to TRBJ2-3, with TRBD1 matching 8 bases. Germline V lookup: CDR1 SGDLS, CDR2 YYNGEE. This CDR3 has 16 amino acids. Germline trimming cut 0 bases from V and 5 bases from J; bases unmatched to any gene: 8. The CDR3 nucleotides read TGTGCCAGCAGCGTAGCCGGGACAGGCAACTTAGATACGCAGTATTTT. This translates into CASSVAGTGNLDTQYF. The variable domain in full, with the rest retrieved from reference TRBV9 and TRBJ2-3, is DSGVTQTPKHLITATGQRVTLRCSPRSGDLSVYWYQQSLDQGLQFLIQYYNGEERAKGNILERFSAQQFPDLHSELNLSSLELGDSALYFCASSVAGTGNLDTQYFGPGTRLTVL.